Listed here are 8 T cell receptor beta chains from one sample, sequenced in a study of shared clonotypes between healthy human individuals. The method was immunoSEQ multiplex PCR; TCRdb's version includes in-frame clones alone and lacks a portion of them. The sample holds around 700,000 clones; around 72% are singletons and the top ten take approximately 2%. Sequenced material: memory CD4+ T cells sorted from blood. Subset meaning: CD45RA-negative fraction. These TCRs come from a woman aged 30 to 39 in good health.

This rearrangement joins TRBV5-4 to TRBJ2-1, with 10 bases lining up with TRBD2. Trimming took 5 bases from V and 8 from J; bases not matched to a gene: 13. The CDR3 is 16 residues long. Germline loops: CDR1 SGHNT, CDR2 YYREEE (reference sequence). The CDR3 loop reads CASSSYSGGRRDEQFF. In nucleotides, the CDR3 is TGTGCCAGCAGTTCCTATAGCGGGGGGCGTAGAGATGAGCAGTTCTTC.

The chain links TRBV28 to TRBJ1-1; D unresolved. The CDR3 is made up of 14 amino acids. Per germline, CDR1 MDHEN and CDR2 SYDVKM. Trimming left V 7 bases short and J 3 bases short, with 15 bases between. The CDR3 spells CASKEGTGYTEAFF. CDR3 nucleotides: TGTGCCAGCAAGGAAGGCACGGGGTACACTGAAGCTTTCTTT. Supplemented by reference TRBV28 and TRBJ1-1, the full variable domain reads DVKVTQSSRYLVKRTGEKVFLECVQDMDHENMFWYRQDPGLGLRLIYFSYDVKMKEKGDIPEGYSVSREKKERFSLILESASTNQTSMYLCASKEGTGYTEAFFGQGTRLTVV.

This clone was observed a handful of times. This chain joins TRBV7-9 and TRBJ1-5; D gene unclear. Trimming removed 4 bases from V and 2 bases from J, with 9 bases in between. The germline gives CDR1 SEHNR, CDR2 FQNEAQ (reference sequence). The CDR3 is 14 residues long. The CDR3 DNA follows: TGTGCCAGCAGCTCAGACTATGGCAATCAGCCCCAGCATTTT. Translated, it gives CASSSDYGNQPQHF.

CDR3: CASSGGEFARVAFF. The DNA of the CDR3 is TGCGCCAGCAGCGGGGGCGAGTTCGCGCGGGTGGCTTTCTTT. The chain uses TRBV5-1 and TRBJ1-1, with D perhaps matching TRBD1 (6 bases). The CDR3 loop spans 14 amino acids. From germline, CDR1 is SGHRS and CDR2 YFSETQ. Trimming cost V 4 bases and J 11 bases, with 21 bases left between them.

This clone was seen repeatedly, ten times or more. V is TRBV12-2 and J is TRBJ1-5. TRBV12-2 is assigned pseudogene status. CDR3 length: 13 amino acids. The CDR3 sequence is CASRFFSNQPQHF. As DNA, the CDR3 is TGTGCAAGTCGCTTCTTTAGCAATCAGCCCCAGCATTTT.

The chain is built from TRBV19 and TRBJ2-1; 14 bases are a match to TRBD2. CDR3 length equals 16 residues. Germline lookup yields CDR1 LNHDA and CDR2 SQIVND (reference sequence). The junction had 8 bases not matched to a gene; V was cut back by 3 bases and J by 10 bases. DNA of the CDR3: TGTGCCAGTAGTATTCCCCCGGGACTAGCGGGAGCGGAGCAGTTCTTC. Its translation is CASSIPPGLAGAEQFF.

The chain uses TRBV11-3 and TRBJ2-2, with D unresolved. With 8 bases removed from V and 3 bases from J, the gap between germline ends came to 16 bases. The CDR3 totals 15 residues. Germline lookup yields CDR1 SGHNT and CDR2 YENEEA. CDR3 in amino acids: CASRPGDSHTGELFF. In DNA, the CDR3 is TGTGCCAGCCGCCCTGGAGACTCACACACCGGGGAGCTGTTTTTT.

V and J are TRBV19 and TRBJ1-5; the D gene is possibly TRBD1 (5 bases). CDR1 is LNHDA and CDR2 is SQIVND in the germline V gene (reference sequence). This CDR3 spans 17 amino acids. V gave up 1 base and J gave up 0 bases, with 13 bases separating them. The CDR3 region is CASSIVGGGYSNQPQHF. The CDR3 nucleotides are TGTGCCAGTAGTATAGTAGGTGGGGGGTATAGCAATCAGCCCCAGCATTTT.